This T cell receptor (beta chain) was obtained from a study of T cells in Graves' hyperthyroidism and ophthalmopathy. General study results and limits: Prediction of ophthalmopathy progression came a median around 6.1 months pre-onset. Stable hyperthyroidism was told apart from ophthalmopathy by a model built on 13 V-J features. Clonotypes that were expanded in thyroid above 0.001 mostly appeared in blood too.

Together with thyroid ultrasound, orbital computed tomography, serum thyroxine and TRAb, clinical symptoms were used for diagnoses. There are 11 residues in the CDR3. V was pared by 1 base and J by 11 bases, with 5 bases between. Germline V gives CDR1 MGHDK, CDR2 SYGVNS. RNA transcripts were the template for amplifying TCR beta CDR3 regions. Primed by the HTBI set, a first-round RT-PCR was run on the TCR CDR3. TCRdb reprocessed the multiplex PCR reads via MiXCR and lists one record per CDR3 protein. Among roughly 600,000 distinct CDR3 sequences listed, around 13% were seen once. Points on this clonotype: No antigen is known for it.

This TCR was recovered from a woman aged 45-65 years with Graves' ophthalmopathy. Sequences were obtained from blood. This sequence joins TRBV25-1 and TRBJ1-4; possible D gene TRBD1, 5 bases. The CDR3 loop reads CASSEWGKLFF. CDR3 sequence (DNA): TGTGCCAGCAGTGAATGGGGGAAACTGTTTTTT. The full variable domain, with the rest looked up from reference TRBV25-1 and TRBJ1-4, is EADIYQTPRYLVIGTGKKITLECSQTMGHDKMYWYQQDPGMELHLIHYSYGVNSTEKGDLSSESTVSRIRTEHFPLTLESARPSHTSQYLCASSEWGKLFFGSGTQLSVL.